This section outlines one T cell receptor beta chain sequence together with its context. Its antigen is unknown. This sample is part of a study of Ad26.COV2.S vaccination and SARS-CoV-2 variants. Overall study context: Once or twice, 56 days apart, Ad26.COV2.S was delivered intramuscularly. Study-level points and caveats: With respect to non-spike TCR breadth, vaccine and placebo recipients were similar.

Germline CDR1 and CDR2: SGHVS and FQNEAQ. Trimming at V came to 7 bases and at J to 5 bases, leaving 2 bases not matched to a gene. CDR3 length equals 12 residues. Sequencing used immunoSEQ multiplex PCR; TCRdb keeps in-frame clones, though not all of them. Among approximately 300,000 clones, around four fifths were seen once, and the ten largest hold 2% to 2.5%. As to treatment: around 19 received Ad26.COV2.S at low or high dose, single or two shots; five or six received placebo; per-sample allocation not given. Sampling took place 63 days after the first vaccine or placebo injection. Recruitment in Boston yielded a donor of adult age, 18-55 years.

This specimen consisted of peripheral blood, obtained in a trial of Ad26.COV2.S vaccine versus placebo. J is TRBJ2-7 and V is TRBV7-8; 10 nucleotides align to TRBD1. The receptor was isolated from a person between 18 and 60 years old who received the Ad26.COV2.S COVID-19 vaccine or a placebo. For the CDR3, the DNA is TGTGCCAGCACTGGGACAGGGGACGAGCAGTACTTC. Encoded protein: CASTGTGDEQYF.